This T cell receptor beta chain comes out of a study of human T cells and chemical hapten exposure. Study summary: Per-sample variation in TCR yield stemmed mainly from small pooled library volume differences.

Trimming removed 11 bases from V and 1 base from J; junction bases left unmatched: 10. This CDR3 is built from 14 residues. Looked up from germline, CDR1 is LGHNA and CDR2 is YSLEER. This clonotype appeared a few times. Its specificity is not known. A single record per CDR3 protein comes from TCRdb applying MiXCR to the RACE reads. Of around 300,000 distinct CDR3 sequences in the sample, approximately 5.8% were seen once. Specified time point: pre-sensitization, week 0. Treatment reported: therapeutic diphenylcyclopropenone sensitization with weekly scalp DPC. Study-level points and caveats: Controls had significantly fewer large CDR3 similarity clusters than were formed by expanded TCRs. Sensitizing with DPC caused no change in TCRs above 1 in 1000 frequency.

Material: whole blood, obtained in connection with sensitization to the hapten diphenylcyclopropenone (DPC). The gene calls are TRBV4-3 and TRBJ2-7; 8 bases agree with TRBD2. The sequence was collected from a woman between 18 and 29 years old with alopecia areata. Some clones in this sample may be carry-over from other donors' samples. The CDR3 bases are TGCGCCTCCCTGTCTAGCGGGCTGTCCTACGAGCAGTACTTC. Translated: CASLSSGLSYEQYF.